The 27 T cell receptor beta chains listed next were all sequenced from one sample in a study of OX40 agonist ivuxolimab in advanced cancers. Assay: immunoSEQ multiplex PCR; the TCRdb copy retains only in-frame clones and omits some. The repertoire has 55,000 to 70,000 clones, 85% of them found once; the top ten carry about 4.7%. The source material was CD4+ or CD8+ T cells sorted from blood, sampled in a trial of the OX40 agonist ivuxolimab. These receptors were collected from an adult with an advanced solid tumor such as melanoma, head and neck, liver or kidney cancer.

V gene TRBV30 combines with J gene TRBJ2-3; D gene unclear. Per the germline V gene, CDR1 is GTSNPN and CDR2 is SVGIG (reference sequence). The CDR3 runs to 12 residues. Trimming stripped 0 bases from V and 4 bases from J, with 5 bases between. DNA of the CDR3: TGTGCCTGGAGTGTACTTGCAGATACGCAGTATTTT. Its protein is CAWSVLADTQYF.

The chain combines TRBV21-1 with TRBJ2-3; TRBD1 reflects the table's D call only, with no check against the DNA. TRBV21-1 is a documented pseudogene. CDR3 size: 16 residues. The CDR3 nucleotides read TGTGCCAGCAGCATCAGGGTTTGTGAAAGGACAGATACGCAGTATTTT. Amino acids: CASSIRVCERTDTQYF.

This chain uses TRBV30 with TRBJ2-7; TRBD1 or TRBD2 may be the D gene (6 bases each). CDR3 length: 16 amino acids. V gave up 1 base and J gave up 2 bases, with 18 bases separating them. Germline CDR1 is GTSNPN and CDR2 is SVGIG (reference sequence). CDR3 region: CAWSGLRGVGTYEQYF. The CDR3, as DNA: TGTGCCTGGAGTGGACTGAGGGGGGTTGGGACCTACGAGCAGTACTTC.

This clone was recorded only once. This rearrangement joins TRBV7-3 to TRBJ2-3; D tentatively reads TRBD1 or TRBD2 (5 bases each). V dropped 1 base and J dropped 2 bases, with 7 bases sitting between them. There are 14 residues in the CDR3. Germline assignment: CDR1 SGHTA and CDR2 FQGTGA. The CDR3 sequence is CASSLSGTTDTQYF. The CDR3 coding sequence is TGTGCCAGCAGCTTAAGTGGGACCACAGATACGCAGTATTTT.

In DNA form, the CDR3 reads TGTGCCAGCAGTGACCCCTGGGGGGTTGAGACCCAGTACTTC. It is translated as CASSDPWGVETQYF. This rearrangement joins TRBV25-1 to TRBJ2-5; D possibly corresponds to TRBD2 (6 bases). Germline V gene sequence: CDR1 MGHDK, CDR2 SYGVNS. This CDR3 comprises 14 residues. The germline V and J ends were trimmed by 3 bases and 5 bases, with 13 bases remaining between them. The full variable domain, with the rest looked up from reference TRBV25-1 and TRBJ2-5, is EADIYQTPRYLVIGTGKKITLECSQTMGHDKMYWYQQDPGMELHLIHYSYGVNSTEKGDLSSESTVSRIRTEHFPLTLESARPSHTSQYLCASSDPWGVETQYFGPGTRLLVL.

The V call is TRBV18, the J call TRBJ1-5; unclear D gene. Germline V gene lookup returns CDR1 KGHSH and CDR2 LQKENI. The V end lost 0 bases, the J end lost 9 bases, and 6 bases lay between the germline ends. This CDR3 has 12 residues. For the CDR3, the DNA is TGTGCCAGCTCACCACCCGGCAGGCCCCAGCATTTT. It translates to CASSPPGRPQHF.

This rearrangement joins TRBV28 to TRBJ2-5, with a weak D call TRBD2 (6 bases). Germline assignment: CDR1 MDHEN and CDR2 SYDVKM. V was shortened by 3 bases and J by 5 bases, with 10 bases between the two germline ends. The CDR3 runs to 13 residues. The CDR3, as DNA: TGTGCCAGCAGTTTTACTAGCCCGGAGACCCAGTACTTC. It specifies CASSFTSPETQYF.

V usage is TRBV28 and J usage is TRBJ2-5; the D gene is possibly TRBD1 (5 bases). CDR1 is MDHEN and CDR2 is SYDVKM in the germline V gene. The CDR3 spans 14 residues. Deletions cut 2 bases from V and 1 base from J, with 8 bases between. Here the CDR3 reads CASSLPQGQETQYF. For the CDR3, the DNA is TGTGCCAGCAGTTTACCGCAGGGCCAAGAGACCCAGTACTTC.

This rearrangement joins TRBV27 to TRBJ2-2; 12 bases are shared with TRBD2. CDR1 and CDR2 from the germline V gene are MNHEY and SMNVEV (reference sequence). The CDR3 length is 14 residues. The trim removed 8 bases at V and 6 bases at J, leaving 4 bases unmatched. The DNA for the CDR3 is TGTGCCAGCCGACTAGCGGGAGAGGCCGGGGAGCTGTTTTTT. Residues: CASRLAGEAGELFF.

The chain joins TRBV30 to TRBJ2-7; 10 positions agree with TRBD2. V lost 2 bases to trimming and J lost 4 bases; unmatched junction nucleotides: 8. CDR1 is GTSNPN and CDR2 is SVGIG in the germline V gene (reference sequence). The CDR3 consists of 15 residues. The CDR3 region is CAWSRASGSRYEQYF. DNA for the CDR3: TGTGCCTGGAGTCGTGCTAGCGGGAGTAGGTACGAGCAGTACTTC.

This rearrangement joins TRBV11-3 to TRBJ2-3; the D call may be TRBD1 or TRBD2 (5 bases each). Germline values: CDR1 SGHNT, CDR2 YENEEA. Between the trimmed V and J ends, which lost 5 bases and 5 bases, there was a span of 17 bases. The CDR3 contains 15 residues. The CDR3 region has the DNA TGTGCCAGCAGCCCTAGTCAGGGTGGGGGAGATACGCAGTATTTT. Its protein is CASSPSQGGGDTQYF.

This chain connects TRBV5-1 to TRBJ1-4; possibly TRBD1 for D (5 bases). The V gene lost 4 bases and the J gene lost 7 bases, with 20 bases spanning the gap. This CDR3 comprises 16 residues. The germline V gene has CDR1 SGHRS and CDR2 YFSETQ. CDR3 sequence reads: CASSRQISGMGEKLFF. In DNA, the CDR3 is TGCGCCAGCAGCCGACAGATTAGTGGCATGGGTGAAAAACTGTTTTTT.

The V gene is TRBV18, the J gene TRBJ2-7; a weak D match, TRBD1 (7 bases). Germline loops: CDR1 KGHSH, CDR2 LQKENI. There are 14 residues in the CDR3. Trimming removed 3 bases at V and 3 bases at J, with 12 bases between. CDR3 residues: CASSPRQGGYEQYF. CDR3 nucleotide sequence: TGTGCCAGCTCACCGCGACAGGGAGGCTACGAGCAGTACTTC.

This chain uses TRBV5-1 with TRBJ2-2; D gene uncertain. Looked up from germline, CDR1 is SGHRS and CDR2 is YFSETQ. The CDR3 consists of 13 residues. V gave up 2 bases and J gave up 4 bases, with 6 bases separating them. CDR3 DNA sequence: TGCGCCAGCAGCTTCAGGACCACCGGGGAGCTGTTTTTT. Translating it yields CASSFRTTGELFF. Filled out from reference TRBV5-1 and TRBJ2-2, the complete variable domain reads KAGVTQTPRYLIKTRGQQVTLSCSPISGHRSVSWYQQTPGQGLQFLFEYFSETQRNKGNFPGRFSGRQFSNSRSEMNVSTLELGDSALYLCASSFRTTGELFFGEGSRLTVL.

The rearrangement joins TRBV27 to TRBJ1-6; D might be TRBD1 (6 bases). Germline V lookup: CDR1 MNHEY, CDR2 SMNVEV (reference sequence). The CDR3 runs to 14 residues. The germline V and J ends were trimmed by 8 bases and 6 bases, with 14 bases remaining between them. CDR3 sequence: CASGDPGANSPLHF. The CDR3 DNA reads as TGTGCCAGCGGAGACCCAGGGGCTAATTCACCCCTCCACTTT.

This chain links TRBV20-1 with TRBJ2-7, with TRBD2 as a possible D gene (6 bases). CDR3 length: 11 residues. Trimming stripped 1 base from V and 6 bases from J, with 7 bases between. Germline V gene sequence: CDR1 DFQATT, CDR2 SNEGSKA (reference sequence). This chain's CDR3 is CSARAEGEQYF. In DNA form, the CDR3 reads TGCAGTGCTAGAGCGGAGGGCGAGCAGTACTTC.

The gene calls are TRBV6-5 and TRBJ1-3; D is undetermined. The germline V gene encodes CDR1 MNHEY and CDR2 SVGAGI. There are 15 residues in the CDR3. The germline V and J ends were trimmed by 0 bases and 2 bases, with 8 bases remaining between them. CDR3 DNA sequence: TGTGCCAGCAGTTACTCTTGGGCAGCTGGAAACACCATATATTTT. It codes for CASSYSWAAGNTIYF.

The chain employs TRBV28 and TRBJ2-3, with a tentative D call TRBD1 (5 bases). This CDR3 region has 19 residues. Trimming cost V 5 bases and J 1 base, with 25 bases left between them. Germline CDR1 MDHEN, CDR2 SYDVKM. CDR3 sequence (DNA): TGTGCCAGCAGTACCACTGAACCTTTGACAGTTTTCCGCACAGATACGCAGTATTTT. It translates to CASSTTEPLTVFRTDTQYF.

The genes are TRBV30 and TRBJ2-1, with TRBD2 matching over 11 bases. This CDR3 comprises 14 residues. The V gene end was trimmed by 4 bases and the J gene end by 9 bases; junction bases not matched to a gene: 8. Germline V gene sequence: CDR1 GTSNPN, CDR2 SVGIG (reference sequence). The CDR3 spells CAWNVAGGPSEQFF. The CDR3 nucleotides read TGTGCCTGGAACGTAGCGGGAGGGCCAAGTGAGCAGTTCTTC.

This clone was found once. The V and J genes are TRBV5-6 and TRBJ2-2; D might be TRBD1 (6 bases). Germline CDR1 is SGHDT and CDR2 is YYEEEE. CDR3 length: 17 residues. Trimming removed 3 bases at V and 4 bases at J, with 19 bases between. This CDR3 is CASSSPLQGHLTGELFF. In nucleotides, the CDR3 is TGTGCCAGCAGCTCCCCGCTACAGGGACACCTCACCGGGGAGCTGTTTTTT.

The CDR3 reads CASSSGTSYEQYF. CDR3 coding DNA: TGTGCCAGCAGCTCCGGGACCAGCTACGAGCAGTACTTC. V and J are TRBV9 and TRBJ2-7, with D tentatively TRBD1 or TRBD2 (5 bases each). This CDR3 contains 13 residues. Per germline, CDR1 SGDLS and CDR2 YYNGEE. V was shortened by 4 bases and J by 3 bases, with 11 bases between the two germline ends.

The gene calls are TRBV4-1 and TRBJ2-2, with 7 nucleotides matching TRBD2. Germline CDR1 and CDR2: MGHRA and YSYEKL. With 1 base clipped from V and 2 bases from J, the junction kept 13 bases outside the gene matches. This CDR3 is built from 19 residues. This CDR3 is CASSQVAGVHYKNTGELFF. The CDR3 bases are TGCGCCAGCAGCCAAGTCGCGGGAGTCCATTATAAAAACACCGGGGAGCTGTTTTTT.

The chain carries TRBV2 and TRBJ2-7; D is unclear. CDR3 size: 11 residues. Germline loops: CDR1 SNHLY, CDR2 FYNNEI. V was pared by 5 bases and J by 6 bases, with 8 bases between. CDR3 sequence: CASSRTSEQYF. The CDR3 nucleotides read TGTGCCAGCAGTCGTACGTCCGAGCAGTACTTC.

This clone was counted once. CDR3 residues: CASSYRVSDTQYF. DNA for the CDR3: TGTGCCAGCAGTTACCGGGTTTCAGATACGCAGTATTTT. This chain uses TRBV6-5 with TRBJ2-3, with D unclear. V lost 2 bases to trimming and J lost 4 bases, with 7 bases between them. This CDR3 is 13 amino acids long. From germline, CDR1 is MNHEY and CDR2 SVGAGI.

This clone was picked up one time. V gene TRBV10-3 combines with J gene TRBJ1-4; possible D gene TRBD1, 6 bases. V was trimmed by 8 bases and J by 1 base, leaving 11 bases between them. Germline lookup yields CDR1 ENHRY and CDR2 SYGVKD. This CDR3 region has 14 residues. CDR3 residues: CAIGDTLTNEKLFF. CDR3 nucleotide sequence: TGTGCCATCGGGGACACCCTAACTAATGAAAAACTGTTTTTT.

The V and J genes are TRBV5-6 and TRBJ2-7; 8 positions match TRBD1. The ends lost 3 bases at V and 2 bases at J; junction bases unmatched: 13. CDR3 size: 17 residues. CDR1 is SGHDT and CDR2 is YYEEEE in the germline V gene. CDR3 DNA: TGTGCCAGCAGCTCCCCGTGGGTGACAGGGGAGACCTACGAGCAGTACTTC. Its translation: CASSSPWVTGETYEQYF.

This clone has only one observation. This chain uses TRBV28 with TRBJ1-5; a possible D gene is TRBD1 (5 bases). Germline-derived CDR1 and CDR2 are MDHEN and SYDVKM. V gave up 3 bases and J gave up 2 bases, with 11 bases separating them. The CDR3 sequence is 15 residues long. CDR3 loop: CASSFLGAGNQPQHF. As DNA, the CDR3 is TGTGCCAGCAGTTTCCTCGGGGCTGGCAATCAGCCCCAGCATTTT. The variable domain in full, completed from reference TRBV28 and TRBJ1-5, reads DVKVTQSSRYLVKRTGEKVFLECVQDMDHENMFWYRQDPGLGLRLIYFSYDVKMKEKGDIPEGYSVSREKKERFSLILESASTNQTSMYLCASSFLGAGNQPQHFGDGTRLSIL.